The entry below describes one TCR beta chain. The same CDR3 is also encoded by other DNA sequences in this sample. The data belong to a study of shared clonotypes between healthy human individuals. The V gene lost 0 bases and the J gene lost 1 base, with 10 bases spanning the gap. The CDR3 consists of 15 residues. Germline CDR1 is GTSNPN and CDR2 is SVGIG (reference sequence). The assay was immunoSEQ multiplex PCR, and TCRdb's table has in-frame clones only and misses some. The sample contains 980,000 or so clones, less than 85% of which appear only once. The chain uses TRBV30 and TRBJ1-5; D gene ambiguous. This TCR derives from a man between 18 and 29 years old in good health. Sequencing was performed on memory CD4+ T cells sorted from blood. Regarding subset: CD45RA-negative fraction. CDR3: CAWSVLGRSNQPQHF. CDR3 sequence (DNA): TGTGCCTGGAGTGTACTAGGGCGGAGCAATCAGCCCCAGCATTTT.